This T cell receptor beta chain was documented in a study of cytomegalovirus exposure and HLA in healthy donors. Overall study results and limits: Researchers reportedly found TCR beta sequences accurately predicted most subjects' HLA-A and HLA-B alleles. A later analysis reported that several of the most significant clusters appeared to be linked to common viral pathogens, among them Epstein-Barr virus.

The germline V and J ends were trimmed by 0 bases and 5 bases, with 14 bases remaining between them. The CDR3 sequence is 15 residues long. CDR1 is SGHRS and CDR2 is YFSETQ in the germline V gene. PCR employed 60 Vbeta and 13 Jbeta primers. Sequencing was performed with immunoSEQ multiplex PCR; in TCRdb, only in-frame clones are kept and a portion is missing. There are 150,000 to 200,000 clones in the sample; around four fifths occur only once, and approximately 1.5% lies in the top ten. This clone was counted once. Its target is not known. The sample consisted of PBMCs. The origin of this receptor is a woman in her late teens or twenties in good health and CMV-seronegative. V and J are TRBV5-1 and TRBJ1-1; D may be TRBD1 (5 bases). The CDR3 nucleotides read TGCGCCAGCAGCTTGGAGTACGGGAGGGGAACTGAAGCTTTCTTT. Amino acid sequence: CASSLEYGRGTEAFF.